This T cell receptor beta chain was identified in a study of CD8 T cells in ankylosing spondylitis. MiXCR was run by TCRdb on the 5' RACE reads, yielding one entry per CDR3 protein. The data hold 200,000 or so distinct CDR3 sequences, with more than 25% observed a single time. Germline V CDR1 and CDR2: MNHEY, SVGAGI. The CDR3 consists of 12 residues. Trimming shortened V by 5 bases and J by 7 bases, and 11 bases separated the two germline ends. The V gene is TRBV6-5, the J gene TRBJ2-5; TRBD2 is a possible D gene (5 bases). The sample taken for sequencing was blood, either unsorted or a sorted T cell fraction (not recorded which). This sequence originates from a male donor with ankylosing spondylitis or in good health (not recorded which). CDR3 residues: CASSRRGGTQYF. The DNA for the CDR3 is TGTGCCAGCAGTCGCCGGGGTGGGACCCAGTACTTC.